This entry concerns a single T cell receptor (beta chain). Its antigen is unknown. This record comes from a study of shared clonotypes between healthy human individuals. The naive CD8 fraction comprised CD45RO-negative cells positively selected for CCR7 and excluded terminally differentiated effector memory CD45RA+ cells. The donor cohort consisted entirely of Caucasian adults residing in Nashville, Tennessee. The V and J ends lost 5 bases and 3 bases, in that order; junction bases with no gene match: 14. Germline V gives CDR1 SGHVS, CDR2 FQNEAQ. The CDR3 loop spans 18 amino acids. Method: immunoSEQ multiplex PCR; TCRdb's copy keeps in-frame clones and lacks some. The table includes millions of clones, around 93% detected once. Notes on the study in general: Clonotypes shared by all four donors outscored non-shared clonotypes in generation probability. Despite large depth, sorted-subset datasets appeared incompletely sequenced. The authors sampled blood alone, and tissue repertoires likely differ.

The chain combines TRBV7-8 with TRBJ2-3, with 10 bases that match TRBD2. The sequence came from a man younger than 30 in good health. Some clones in this sample may be carry-over from other donors' samples. Sequenced sample: naive CD8+ T cells from PBMCs. The CDR3 loop reads CASSLPPRAGGRTDTQYF. The DNA of the CDR3 is TGTGCCAGCAGCCTACCCCCCCGAGCGGGAGGGCGAACAGATACGCAGTATTTT. The full variable domain, rest sourced from reference TRBV7-8 and TRBJ2-3, is GAGVSQSPRYKVAKRGQDVALRCDPISGHVSLFWYQQALGQGPEFLTYFQNEAQLDKSGLPSDRFFAERPEGSVSTLKIQRTQQEDSAVYLCASSLPPRAGGRTDTQYFGPGTRLTVL.